The 20 T cell receptor beta chains presented below share a single source sample, sequenced in a study of early T cells in non-severe SARS-CoV-2 infection. TCRdb recomputed calls from the 5' RACE reads with MiXCR, one row per CDR3 protein. The table has 63,000 or so distinct CDR3 sequences, approximately 10% seen once. The sample comprised whole blood. The receptor source for this set is an adult who was a healthcare worker with PCR-confirmed SARS-CoV-2 infection or an uninfected control (not recorded which).

This clonotype has only a few counts. The chain carries TRBV29-1 and TRBJ2-1, with TRBD1 matching over 9 bases. Germline values: CDR1 SQVTM, CDR2 ANQGSEA. The CDR3 covers 14 residues. V shed 7 bases, J shed 0 bases, and the junction held 4 bases outside the gene matches. The CDR3 here is CSADRGSSYNEQFF. Here the CDR3 DNA reads TGCAGCGCTGACAGGGGGAGCTCCTACAATGAGCAGTTCTTC.

This clonotype came up many times. J is TRBJ1-2 and V is TRBV5-1; 12 bases map to TRBD1. The CDR3 spans 14 residues. Unmatched junction bases numbered 5, after V lost 4 bases and J lost 7 bases. Germline CDR1 and CDR2: SGHRS and YFSETQ. As DNA, the CDR3 is TGCGCCAGCAGCCCAGGGACAGGGGGCGGTGGCTACACCTTC. Translated, it gives CASSPGTGGGGYTF.

This clonotype was observed a few times. The rearrangement uses TRBV7-2 and TRBJ2-5; 8 bases line up with TRBD2. Trimming at V came to 7 bases and at J to 4 bases, leaving 11 bases not matched to a gene. CDR3 length: 15 residues. Looked up from germline, CDR1 is SGHTA and CDR2 is FQGNSA. The CDR3 loop reads CASNREAGVVETQYF. CDR3 coding DNA: TGTGCCAGCAACAGAGAAGCGGGAGTTGTAGAGACCCAGTACTTC.

The rearrangement uses TRBV6-6 and TRBJ2-1, with TRBD1 matching 7 bases. The germline V gene encodes CDR1 MNHNY and CDR2 SVGAGI (reference sequence). J lost 4 bases, V lost 5 bases, and 5 bases had no gene match. The CDR3 contains 14 residues. The CDR3 sequence is CASSRPGQYNEQFF. In nucleotides, the CDR3 is TGTGCCAGCAGTCGACCGGGACAGTACAATGAGCAGTTCTTC.

This clonotype was recorded many times. This rearrangement joins TRBV7-2 to TRBJ2-5; 8 nucleotides match TRBD1. The CDR3 extends over 14 amino acids. Germline V gives CDR1 SGHTA, CDR2 FQGNSA. J gave up 1 base and V 5 bases, and 3 bases lay outside the gene matches. The CDR3 here is CASSDRGTQETQYF. CDR3 nucleotides: TGTGCCAGCAGCGACAGGGGCACCCAAGAGACCCAGTACTTC.

V gene TRBV29-1 combines with J gene TRBJ1-1; D call uncertain. The V gene lost 4 bases and the J gene lost 1 base, with 4 bases spanning the gap. The CDR3 is made up of 11 amino acids. The V gene's germline CDR1 is SQVTM and CDR2 ANQGSEA. The CDR3 loop is CSVVRNTEAFF. For the CDR3, the DNA is TGCAGCGTTGTTCGGAACACTGAAGCTTTCTTT.

The V gene is TRBV18, the J gene TRBJ1-4, with unresolved D. This CDR3 spans 15 amino acids. The V end lost 2 bases, the J end lost 3 bases, and 10 bases lay between the germline ends. Germline CDR1 is KGHSH and CDR2 is LQKENI. As DNA, the CDR3 is TGTGCCAGCTCACCAATAGGGTTGGCTAATGAAAAACTGTTTTTT. Protein sequence: CASSPIGLANEKLFF.

This clonotype was recorded only once. This sequence joins TRBV9 and TRBJ1-4; D remains ambiguous. The CDR3 spans 13 residues. V was pared by 2 bases and J by 3 bases, with 5 bases between. Germline CDR1 and CDR2: SGDLS and YYNGEE. CDR3 in amino acids: CASSVNSNEKLFF. The CDR3 DNA sequence: TGTGCCAGCAGCGTCAATTCTAATGAAAAACTGTTTTTT.

The chain couples TRBV5-6 to TRBJ1-6, with 9 positions matching TRBD1. The CDR3 loop spans 15 amino acids. J was trimmed by 9 bases and V by 4 bases; bases with no gene match: 8. CDR1 and CDR2 from the germline V gene are SGHDT and YYEEEE. The CDR3: CASSGDREGRSPLHF. CDR3 nucleotides: TGTGCCAGCAGCGGGGACAGGGAAGGACGTTCACCCCTCCACTTT.

This clonotype appeared once. A much larger clonotype is one base distant, so this may be a read error. This chain connects TRBV11-2 to TRBJ2-3; 11 bases align to TRBD2. V lost 5 bases, J lost 4 bases, and 11 bases stayed unmatched. The CDR3 has 17 amino acids. Per germline, CDR1 SGHAT and CDR2 FQNNGV. In DNA form, the CDR3 reads TGTGCCAGCAGCGCCGGAATAATAGCGGGGGGGGCAGATACGCAGTATTTT. Translation: CASSAGIIAGGADTQYF.

The table lists this clonotype with many counts. This chain links TRBV6-1 with TRBJ2-1, with D unresolved. CDR3 size: 15 residues. CDR1 and CDR2 from the germline V gene are MNHNS and SASEGT. Trimming cost V 6 bases and J 7 bases, with 19 bases left between them. CDR3 residues: CASSALTATLNEQFF. The CDR3 DNA reads as TGTGCCAGCAGCGCCCTAACGGCCACGTTGAATGAGCAGTTCTTC.

In this sample, this clonotype turned up many times. The chain carries TRBV24-1 and TRBJ2-1; 11 bases line up with TRBD2. CDR3 length: 15 amino acids. Germline loops: CDR1 KGHDR, CDR2 SFDVKD. Trimming took 3 bases from V and 3 from J; bases not matched to a gene: 0. The CDR3 reads CATSDTSGSYNEQFF. The DNA for the CDR3 is TGTGCCACCAGTGATACTAGCGGGAGCTACAATGAGCAGTTCTTC.

This clonotype was counted at least ten times. The chain is built from TRBV30 and TRBJ1-5; tentatively, D is TRBD1 (5 bases). The germline V and J ends were trimmed by 2 bases and 1 base, with 9 bases remaining between them. Per germline, CDR1 GTSNPN and CDR2 SVGIG (reference sequence). CDR3 length equals 14 residues. CDR3 sequence reads: CAWSQGWSNQPQHF. CDR3 coding DNA: TGTGCCTGGAGTCAGGGTTGGAGCAATCAGCCCCAGCATTTT. Complete variable domain (other parts from reference TRBV30 and TRBJ1-5): SQTIHQWPATLVQPVGSPLSLECTVEGTSNPNLYWYRQAAGRGLQLLFYSVGIGQISSEVPQNLSASRPQDRQFILSSKKLLLSDSGFYLCAWSQGWSNQPQHFGDGTRLSIL.

At least ten counts were recorded for this clonotype. The V gene is TRBV10-2, the J gene TRBJ2-1; 12 positions match TRBD2. Germline-derived CDR1 and CDR2 are WSHSY and SAAADI. V shed 10 bases, J shed 3 bases, and the junction held 13 bases outside the gene matches. CDR3 length equals 17 residues. The CDR3 nucleotides are TGCGCCACCCTACTAGCGGGGGGCAGAATATTCTACAATGAGCAGTTCTTC. Translated: CATLLAGGRIFYNEQFF.

The table lists this clonotype with many counts. The J gene is TRBJ1-2, the V gene TRBV29-1; TRBD1 agrees at 7 bases. This CDR3 contains 14 residues. Germline CDR1 SQVTM, CDR2 ANQGSEA. With 3 bases clipped from V and 3 bases from J, the junction kept 7 bases outside the gene matches. The chain's CDR3 is CSVEPQGGDYGYTF. The CDR3, as DNA: TGCAGCGTTGAGCCTCAAGGGGGCGACTATGGCTACACCTTC.

This clonotype was counted a few times. The J gene is TRBJ1-3, the V gene TRBV10-3; 8 bases agree with TRBD1. Per germline, CDR1 ENHRY and CDR2 SYGVKD. The CDR3 sequence is 14 residues long. The V and J ends lost 7 bases and 2 bases, in that order; junction bases with no gene match: 4. CDR3 sequence reads: CAIKEQGAGNTIYF. The CDR3 DNA reads TGTGCCATCAAGGAACAGGGGGCTGGAAACACCATATATTTT.

This clonotype was recorded at least ten times. CDR3 loop: CASSQEQIARLSNEQFF. In nucleotides, the CDR3 is TGCGCCAGCAGCCAAGAGCAAATTGCGAGGTTGAGCAATGAGCAGTTCTTC. The chain uses TRBV4-3 and TRBJ2-1; no clear D. Germline CDR1 LGHNA, CDR2 YSLEER. Trimming took 0 bases from V and 6 from J, leaving 18 bases between them. The CDR3 length is 17 residues.

The V call is TRBV29-1, the J call TRBJ2-1, with D unclear. Germline CDR1 reads SQVTM; CDR2 reads ANQGSEA. The ends were cut back, 7 bases at V and 5 bases at J, with 9 bases in the middle. The CDR3 length is 11 residues. The CDR3 DNA sequence: TGCAGCGCTAACCGAAACAATGAGCAGTTCTTC. Its protein product is CSANRNNEQFF.

This clonotype was detected many times. This chain links TRBV2 with TRBJ2-3; tentative D call: TRBD2 (5 bases). CDR1 and CDR2 from the germline V gene are SNHLY and FYNNEI. The CDR3 consists of 11 residues. The V gene lost 6 bases and the J gene lost 6 bases, with 7 bases spanning the gap. CDR3 sequence reads: CASRTGDTQYF. DNA for the CDR3: TGTGCCAGCAGGACGGGGGATACGCAGTATTTT.

This clonotype was seen repeatedly, ten times or more. The chain combines TRBV5-4 with TRBJ2-3; 8 bases fit TRBD2. With V trimmed by 3 bases and J by 5 bases, 8 bases remained unmatched. CDR3 length equals 15 residues. CDR1 is SGHNT, CDR2 YYREEE, per germline (reference sequence). The CDR3 DNA is TGTGCCAGCAGCTCCCCCGGGGGGGCGGGAGATACGCAGTATTTT. It encodes CASSSPGGAGDTQYF.